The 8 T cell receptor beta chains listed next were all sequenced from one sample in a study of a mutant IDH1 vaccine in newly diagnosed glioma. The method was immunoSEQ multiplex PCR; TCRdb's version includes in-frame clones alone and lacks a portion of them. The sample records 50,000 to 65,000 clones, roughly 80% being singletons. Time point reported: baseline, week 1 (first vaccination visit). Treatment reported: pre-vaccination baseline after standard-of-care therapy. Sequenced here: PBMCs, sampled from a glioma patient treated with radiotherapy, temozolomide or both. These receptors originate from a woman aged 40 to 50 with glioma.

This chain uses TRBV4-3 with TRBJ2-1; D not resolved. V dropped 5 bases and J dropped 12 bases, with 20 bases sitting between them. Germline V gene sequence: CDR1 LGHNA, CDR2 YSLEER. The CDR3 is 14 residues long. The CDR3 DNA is TGCGCCAGCAGCTCCCGCCACCAAGAGGCTGTGCAGTTCTTC. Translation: CASSSRHQEAVQFF.

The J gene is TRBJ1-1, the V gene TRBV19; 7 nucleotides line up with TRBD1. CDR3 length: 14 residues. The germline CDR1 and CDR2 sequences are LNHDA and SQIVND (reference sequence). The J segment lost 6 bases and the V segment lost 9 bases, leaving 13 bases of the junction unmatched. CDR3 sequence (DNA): TGTGCCAGCCACAGAGGGGGCTCTGGGGCTGAAGCTTTCTTT. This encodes CASHRGGSGAEAFF.

The CDR3 loop reads CASSLAGTGNLFHGYTF. CDR3 sequence (DNA): TGCGCCAGCAGCTTGGCAGGGACAGGGAATCTGTTTCATGGCTACACCTTC. The chain has TRBV5-1 and TRBJ1-2; TRBD1 matches at 9 bases. With 0 bases clipped from V and 6 bases from J, the junction kept 12 bases outside the gene matches. Germline V gene data show CDR1 as SGHRS and CDR2 as YFSETQ. The CDR3 spans 17 residues.

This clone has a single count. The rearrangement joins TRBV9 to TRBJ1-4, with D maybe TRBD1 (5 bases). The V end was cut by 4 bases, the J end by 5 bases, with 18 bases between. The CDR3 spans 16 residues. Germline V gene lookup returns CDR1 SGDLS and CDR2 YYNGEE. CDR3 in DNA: TGTGCCAGCAGCCGATCAAAGAGTAGGGGAAATGAAAAACTGTTTTTT. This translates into CASSRSKSRGNEKLFF.

CDR3 sequence reads: CASSQAQPGRHGYTF. The CDR3 DNA is TGCGCCAGCAGCCAAGCCCAACCGGGGCGTCATGGCTACACCTTC. The chain has TRBV4-3 and TRBJ1-2; possible D gene TRBD1, 5 bases. The V gene's germline CDR1 is LGHNA and CDR2 YSLEER. The CDR3 consists of 15 residues. Trimming removed 1 base from V and 6 bases from J, with 15 bases in between.

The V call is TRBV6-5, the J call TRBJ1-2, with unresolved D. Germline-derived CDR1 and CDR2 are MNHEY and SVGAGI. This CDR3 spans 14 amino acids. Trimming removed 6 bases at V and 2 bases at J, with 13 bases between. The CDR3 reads CASSPYQENYGYTF. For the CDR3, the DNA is TGTGCCAGCAGCCCCTACCAGGAAAACTATGGCTACACCTTC.

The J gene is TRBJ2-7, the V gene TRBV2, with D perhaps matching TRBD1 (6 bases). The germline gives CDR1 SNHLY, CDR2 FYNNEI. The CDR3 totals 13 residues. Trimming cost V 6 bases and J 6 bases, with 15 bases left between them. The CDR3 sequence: CASRVAGVGEQYF. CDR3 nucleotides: TGTGCCAGCAGGGTGGCAGGGGTTGGCGAGCAGTACTTC.

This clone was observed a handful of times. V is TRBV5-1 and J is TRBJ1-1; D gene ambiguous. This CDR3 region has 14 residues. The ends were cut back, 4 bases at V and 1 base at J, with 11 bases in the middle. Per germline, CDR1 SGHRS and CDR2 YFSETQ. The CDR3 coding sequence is TGCGCCAGCAGCAAACAAACACGGAACACTGAAGCTTTCTTT. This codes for CASSKQTRNTEAFF. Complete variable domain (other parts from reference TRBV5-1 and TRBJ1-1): KAGVTQTPRYLIKTRGQQVTLSCSPISGHRSVSWYQQTPGQGLQFLFEYFSETQRNKGNFPGRFSGRQFSNSRSEMNVSTLELGDSALYLCASSKQTRNTEAFFGQGTRLTVV.